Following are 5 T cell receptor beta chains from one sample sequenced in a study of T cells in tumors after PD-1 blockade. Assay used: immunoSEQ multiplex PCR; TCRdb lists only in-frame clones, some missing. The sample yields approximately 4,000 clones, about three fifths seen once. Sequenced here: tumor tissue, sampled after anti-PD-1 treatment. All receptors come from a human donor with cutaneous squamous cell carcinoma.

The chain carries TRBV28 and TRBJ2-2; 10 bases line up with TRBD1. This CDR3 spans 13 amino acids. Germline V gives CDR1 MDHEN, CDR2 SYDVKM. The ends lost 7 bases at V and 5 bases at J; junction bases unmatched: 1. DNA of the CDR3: TGTGCCAGCACGGACAGGGGGACCGGGGAGCTGTTTTTT. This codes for CASTDRGTGELFF. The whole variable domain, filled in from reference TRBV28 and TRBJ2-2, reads DVKVTQSSRYLVKRTGEKVFLECVQDMDHENMFWYRQDPGLGLRLIYFSYDVKMKEKGDIPEGYSVSREKKERFSLILESASTNQTSMYLCASTDRGTGELFFGEGSRLTVL.

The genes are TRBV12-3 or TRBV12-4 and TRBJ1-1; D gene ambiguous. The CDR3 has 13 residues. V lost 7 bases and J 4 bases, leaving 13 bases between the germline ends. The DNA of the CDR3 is TGTGCCAGCATCCATCCCGTAGTCACTGAAGCTTTCTTT. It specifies CASIHPVVTEAFF.

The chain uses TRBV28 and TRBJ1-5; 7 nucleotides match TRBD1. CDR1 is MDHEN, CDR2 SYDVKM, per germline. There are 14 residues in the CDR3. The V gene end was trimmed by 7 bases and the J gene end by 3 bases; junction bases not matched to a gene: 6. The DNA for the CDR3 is TGTGCCAGCAAACGGGGACAGAACAATCAGCCCCAGCATTTT. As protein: CASKRGQNNQPQHF.

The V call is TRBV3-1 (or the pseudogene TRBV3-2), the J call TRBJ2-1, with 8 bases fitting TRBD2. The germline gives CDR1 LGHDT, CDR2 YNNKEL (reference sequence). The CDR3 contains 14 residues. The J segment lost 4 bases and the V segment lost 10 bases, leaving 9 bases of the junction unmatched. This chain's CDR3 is CATSLAGGYNEQFF. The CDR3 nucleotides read TGTGCCACCTCCCTGGCGGGGGGTTACAATGAGCAGTTCTTC.

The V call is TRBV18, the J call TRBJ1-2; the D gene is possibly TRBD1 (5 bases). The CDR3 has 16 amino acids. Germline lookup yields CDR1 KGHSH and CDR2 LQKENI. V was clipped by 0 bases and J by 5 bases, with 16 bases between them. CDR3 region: CASSPPEPRGYYGYTF. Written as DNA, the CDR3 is TGTGCCAGCTCACCACCTGAGCCTCGGGGGTATTATGGCTACACCTTC.